Presented here are 21 T cell receptor beta chains from one specimen sequenced in a study of a mutant IDH1 vaccine in newly diagnosed glioma listed by TCRdb under 2021. What these receptors recognize is not known. The time point label corresponds to: week 35, safety follow-up. Every vaccine dose consisted of 300 ug of a 20-mer mutant IDH1 peptide in Montanide, administered subcutaneously together with topical imiquimod. Libraries came from the immunoSEQ multiplex PCR assay. Sourced from immuneACCESS, this table was stored by TCRdb with only in-frame sequences that have V and J called. A share of the clones is absent; for the studies checked, an unresolved V gene accounts for under half, and the remainder has no known explanation. The sample table holds 35,000 to 55,000 clones, of which 81% were seen once. Jointly, the top ten make up approximately 4.7% of the sample. The material sequenced was PBMCs, taken from a glioma patient whose treatment included an IDH1 peptide vaccine. The receptors come from a woman between 40 and 55 years old with glioma. Some clones in this sample may be carry-over from other donors' samples.

CDR3 DNA: TGCGCCACCGGGGAAAGCGGGAGGTGGGATGAGCAGTTCTTC. Protein sequence: CATGESGRWDEQFF. The chain employs TRBV10-2 and TRBJ2-1; TRBD2 matches at 9 bases. The length of the CDR3 is 14 residues. Trimming at V came to 10 bases and at J to 8 bases, leaving 12 bases not matched to a gene. Germline V gene sequence: CDR1 WSHSY, CDR2 SAAADI.

The chain carries TRBV7-2 and TRBJ2-6; the D is unclear. Trimming removed 9 bases from V and 0 bases from J, with 9 bases in between. Germline V lookup: CDR1 SGHTA, CDR2 FQGNSA. The CDR3 is 14 amino acids. The DNA for the CDR3 is TGTGCCAGTGCGGAGAGCTCTGGGGCCAACGTCCTGACTTTC. This encodes CASAESSGANVLTF.

The chain recombines TRBV19 with TRBJ1-1; D is ambiguous. CDR3 size: 13 residues. Per the germline V gene, CDR1 is LNHDA and CDR2 is SQIVND (reference sequence). Trimming took off 6 bases at V and 5 bases at J, with 13 bases between the two ends. CDR3 DNA: TGTGCCAGTAGCCAGACCCGGGGAACTGAAGCTTTCTTT. Its translation is CASSQTRGTEAFF.

This clone occurred a few times. The rearrangement uses TRBV6-5 and TRBJ2-7, with TRBD1 as a possible D gene (6 bases). V lost 2 bases to trimming and J lost 6 bases, with 8 bases between them. Germline-derived CDR1 and CDR2 are MNHEY and SVGAGI. CDR3 size: 12 residues. CDR3 amino acids: CASSYDRSEQYF. The CDR3, as DNA: TGTGCCAGCAGTTACGACAGGTCCGAGCAGTACTTC.

Remarks on this clone: One end of the junction fails to match germline, which may point to a read error. The genes are TRBV7-7 and TRBJ2-5; TRBD2 agrees at 7 bases. The CDR3 loop spans 13 amino acids. Germline V lookup: CDR1 SSHAT, CDR2 FNYEAQ (reference sequence). The CDR3 sequence: CASSQGLKETQYF. As DNA, the CDR3 is TGTGCTAGCAGCCAGGGACTAAAAGAGACCCAGTACTTC.

The V gene is TRBV7-2, the J gene TRBJ2-1; the match to TRBD1 covers 7 bases. CDR3 length equals 15 residues. Looked up from germline, CDR1 is SGHTA and CDR2 is FQGNSA. V lost 5 bases, J lost 1 base, and 5 bases stayed unmatched. CDR3 loop: CASSPDRASYNEQFF. DNA for the CDR3: TGTGCCAGCAGCCCCGACAGGGCTTCCTACAATGAGCAGTTCTTC.

V is TRBV11-2 and J is TRBJ2-2; D remains unclear. V gave up 5 bases and J gave up 6 bases, with 13 bases separating them. Germline CDR1 SGHAT, CDR2 FQNNGV. The length of the CDR3 is 14 residues. CDR3 sequence: CASSQYTGPGELFF. The DNA for the CDR3 is TGTGCCAGCAGCCAATATACGGGTCCCGGGGAGCTGTTTTTT.

The gene calls are TRBV10-2 and TRBJ1-3; no clear D. There are 13 residues in the CDR3. The germline V gene encodes CDR1 WSHSY and CDR2 SAAADI. The V and J ends lost 3 bases and 4 bases respectively, with 7 bases between them. The CDR3 reads CASSDPAGNTIYF. The DNA of the CDR3 is TGCGCCAGCAGTGACCCCGCAGGAAACACCATATATTTT.

The chain employs TRBV10-3 and TRBJ2-7; no clear D gene. This CDR3 has 12 residues. Germline values: CDR1 ENHRY, CDR2 SYGVKD. Deletions cut 8 bases from V and 7 bases from J, with 15 bases between. The CDR3 here is CAISSALLEQYF. In DNA, the CDR3 is TGTGCCATCTCTTCAGCACTACTTGAGCAGTACTTC.

This chain joins TRBV7-2 and TRBJ2-3, with a possible D match to TRBD1 (6 bases). Germline loops: CDR1 SGHTA, CDR2 FQGNSA. The CDR3 runs 16 residues. V lost 3 bases, J lost 3 bases, and 16 bases lay in between. The CDR3, as DNA: TGTGCCAGCAGCTTTAACCCCGAGCAGGGGACAGATACGCAGTATTTT. Translated: CASSFNPEQGTDTQYF.

The chain carries TRBV25-1 and TRBJ2-1, with D maybe TRBD2 (5 bases). The CDR3 is made up of 11 amino acids. V shed 8 bases and J shed 5 bases, with 7 bases lying between them. The germline V gene has CDR1 MGHDK and CDR2 SYGVNS. DNA for the CDR3: TGTGCCAGCCACGGGGACAATGAGCAGTTCTTC. Translation gives CASHGDNEQFF.

CDR3 sequence (DNA): TGTGCCAGCAGCCCGGGTAGAATCACCGGGGAGCTGTTTTTT. Protein sequence: CASSPGRITGELFF. The chain recombines TRBV7-8 with TRBJ2-2; D not resolved. The CDR3 runs to 14 residues. The V end was cut by 5 bases, the J end by 4 bases, with 11 bases between. Germline CDR1 is SGHVS and CDR2 is FQNEAQ.

V and J are TRBV7-9 and TRBJ1-1; no firm D call. Germline CDR1 is SEHNR and CDR2 is FQNEAQ (reference sequence). This CDR3 is 13 amino acids long. V gave up 5 bases and J gave up 6 bases, with 13 bases separating them. The CDR3 is CASSRVGGPEAFF. The CDR3 DNA sequence: TGTGCCAGCAGCCGAGTGGGAGGTCCTGAAGCTTTCTTT.

This clone is a singleton in its sample. J is TRBJ1-5 and V is TRBV6-5; 9 bases fit TRBD1. CDR1 and CDR2 from the germline V gene are MNHEY and SVGAGI. This CDR3 is built from 15 residues. Trimming cost V 4 bases and J 6 bases; bases outside gene matches: 7. This chain's CDR3 is CASSSRQGVGQPQHF. CDR3 DNA sequence: TGTGCCAGCAGTTCCCGACAGGGGGTTGGTCAGCCCCAGCATTTT.

The genes are TRBV4-1 and TRBJ1-4; D gene ambiguous. Trimming removed 1 base from V and 5 bases from J, with 8 bases in between. This CDR3 contains 14 residues. The germline CDR1 and CDR2 sequences are MGHRA and YSYEKL. The CDR3 DNA sequence: TGCGCCAGCAGCCAAGGCCACCAAAATGAAAAACTGTTTTTT. As protein: CASSQGHQNEKLFF.

There are a few counts of this clone. The chain joins TRBV7-3 to TRBJ2-1; D gene ambiguous. The CDR3 extends over 16 amino acids. Trimming took off 5 bases at V and 0 bases at J, with 14 bases between the two ends. CDR1 SGHTA and CDR2 FQGTGA come from the germline V gene. The CDR3 reads CASSPTQVGSYNEQFF. The DNA for the CDR3 is TGTGCCAGCAGCCCCACCCAGGTCGGCTCCTACAATGAGCAGTTCTTC.

The V gene is TRBV7-9, the J gene TRBJ1-2, with TRBD1 matching over 7 bases. The germline V gene encodes CDR1 SEHNR and CDR2 FQNEAQ (reference sequence). The CDR3 runs 13 residues. J was trimmed by 7 bases and V by 6 bases; bases with no gene match: 8. The CDR3 bases are TGTGCCAGCAGACCGGACAGGAAACGTGGCTACACCTTC. Translated: CASRPDRKRGYTF.

This chain uses TRBV5-6 with TRBJ1-2; maybe TRBD1 (6 bases). CDR1 and CDR2 from the germline V gene are SGHDT and YYEEEE. Trimming removed 4 bases at V and 4 bases at J, with 17 bases between. CDR3 length: 15 residues. The CDR3, as DNA: TGTGCCAGCAGCAAGACAGGTAGGGCTCTCTATGGCTACACCTTC. Translating gives CASSKTGRALYGYTF. Full variable domain (missing parts from reference TRBV5-6 and TRBJ1-2): DAGVTQSPTHLIKTRGQQVTLRCSPKSGHDTVSWYQQALGQGPQFIFQYYEEEERQRGNFPDRFSGHQFPNYSSELNVNALLLGDSALYLCASSKTGRALYGYTFGSGTRLTVV.

V is TRBV27 and J is TRBJ1-2, with D perhaps matching TRBD1 (5 bases). Germline values: CDR1 MNHEY, CDR2 SMNVEV (reference sequence). Between the trimmed V and J ends, which lost 3 bases and 7 bases, there was a span of 15 bases. The CDR3 spans 14 residues. CDR3 sequence reads: CASSLQGARAGYTF. The CDR3, as DNA: TGTGCCAGCAGTTTGCAGGGAGCGCGGGCTGGCTACACCTTC.

The genes are TRBV4-3 and TRBJ2-7; D remains unclear. There are 15 residues in the CDR3. Germline V gives CDR1 LGHNA, CDR2 YSLEER. V was trimmed by 1 base and J by 2 bases, leaving 12 bases between them. The CDR3 here is CASSQGTSPAYEQYF. The CDR3 nucleotides are TGCGCCAGCAGCCAAGGAACCTCCCCCGCCTACGAGCAGTACTTC.

The chain couples TRBV6-5 to TRBJ1-6; tentative D call: TRBD1 (5 bases). Trimming stripped 0 bases from V and 7 bases from J, with 7 bases between. Germline V gene lookup returns CDR1 MNHEY and CDR2 SVGAGI. The CDR3 totals 14 residues. The CDR3 protein is CASSYSGTNSPLHF. CDR3 nucleotides: TGTGCCAGCAGTTACTCGGGGACGAATTCACCCCTCCACTTT.